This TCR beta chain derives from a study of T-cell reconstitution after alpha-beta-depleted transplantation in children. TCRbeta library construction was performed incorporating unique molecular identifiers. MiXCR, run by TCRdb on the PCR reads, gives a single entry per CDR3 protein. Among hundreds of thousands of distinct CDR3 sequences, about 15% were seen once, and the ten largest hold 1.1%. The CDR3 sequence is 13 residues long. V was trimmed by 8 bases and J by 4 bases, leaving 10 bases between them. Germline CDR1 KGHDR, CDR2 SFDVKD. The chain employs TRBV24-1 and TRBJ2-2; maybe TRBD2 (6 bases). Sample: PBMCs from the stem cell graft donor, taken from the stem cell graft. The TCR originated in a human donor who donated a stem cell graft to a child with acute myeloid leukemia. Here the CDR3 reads CATTEGFTGELFF. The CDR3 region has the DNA TGTGCCACCACGGAGGGGTTCACCGGGGAGCTGTTTTTT.